This T cell receptor beta chain was identified during a study of OX40 agonist ivuxolimab in advanced cancers. Generated by immunoSEQ multiplex PCR, the TCRdb table keeps only in-frame clones and is missing some. Found here are almost 70,000 clones, about nine tenths of them singletons; the top ten hold around 8.2%. V lost 6 bases and J lost 9, with 14 bases in between. The germline gives CDR1 DFQATT, CDR2 SNEGSKA (reference sequence). The CDR3 extends over 11 amino acids. The TCR comes from an adult with an advanced solid tumor such as melanoma, head and neck, liver or kidney cancer. The sequences come from CD4+ or CD8+ T cells sorted from blood, collected in a trial of the OX40 agonist ivuxolimab. The chain recombines TRBV20-1 with TRBJ1-1; D gene unclear. The chain's CDR3 is CSASYPEKAFF. CDR3 bases: TGCAGTGCATCGTACCCCGAAAAAGCTTTCTTT.